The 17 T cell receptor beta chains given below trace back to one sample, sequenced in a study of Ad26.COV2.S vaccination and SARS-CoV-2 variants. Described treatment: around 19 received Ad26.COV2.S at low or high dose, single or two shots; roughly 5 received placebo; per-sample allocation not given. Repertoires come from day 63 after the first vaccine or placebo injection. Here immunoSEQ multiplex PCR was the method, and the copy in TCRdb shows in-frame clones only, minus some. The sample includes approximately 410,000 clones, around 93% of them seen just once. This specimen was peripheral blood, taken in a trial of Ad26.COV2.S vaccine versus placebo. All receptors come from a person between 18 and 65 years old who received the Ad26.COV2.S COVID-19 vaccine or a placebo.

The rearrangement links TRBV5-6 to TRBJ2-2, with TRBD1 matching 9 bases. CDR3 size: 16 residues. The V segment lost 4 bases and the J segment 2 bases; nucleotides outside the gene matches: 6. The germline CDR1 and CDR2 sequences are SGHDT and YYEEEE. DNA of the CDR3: TGTGCCAGCAGCCCGCCGGGACAGGGAAACACCGGGGAGCTGTTTTTT. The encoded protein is CASSPPGQGNTGELFF.

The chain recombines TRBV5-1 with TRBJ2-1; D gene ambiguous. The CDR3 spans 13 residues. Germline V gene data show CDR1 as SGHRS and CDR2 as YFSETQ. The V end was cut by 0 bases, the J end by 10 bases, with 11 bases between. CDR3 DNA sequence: TGCGCCAGCAGCTTGGATGTTCCGATGGAGCAGTTCTTC. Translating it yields CASSLDVPMEQFF. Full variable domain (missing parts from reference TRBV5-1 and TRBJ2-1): KAGVTQTPRYLIKTRGQQVTLSCSPISGHRSVSWYQQTPGQGLQFLFEYFSETQRNKGNFPGRFSGRQFSNSRSEMNVSTLELGDSALYLCASSLDVPMEQFFGPGTRLTVL.

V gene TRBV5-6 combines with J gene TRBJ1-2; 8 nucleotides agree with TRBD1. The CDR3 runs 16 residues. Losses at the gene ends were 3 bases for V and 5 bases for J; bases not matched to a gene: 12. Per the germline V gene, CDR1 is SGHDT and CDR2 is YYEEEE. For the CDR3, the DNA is TGTGCCAGCAGCTCTGAAGGACAGGGCTTTTGGTATGGCTACACCTTC. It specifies CASSSEGQGFWYGYTF. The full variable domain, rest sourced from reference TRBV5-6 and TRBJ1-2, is DAGVTQSPTHLIKTRGQQVTLRCSPKSGHDTVSWYQQALGQGPQFIFQYYEEEERQRGNFPDRFSGHQFPNYSSELNVNALLLGDSALYLCASSSEGQGFWYGYTFGSGTRLTVV.

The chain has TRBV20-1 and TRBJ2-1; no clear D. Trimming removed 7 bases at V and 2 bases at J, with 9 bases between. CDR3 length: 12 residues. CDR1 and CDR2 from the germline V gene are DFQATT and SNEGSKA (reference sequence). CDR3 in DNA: TGCAGTGGTAGTGGGACCTACAATGAGCAGTTCTTC. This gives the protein CSGSGTYNEQFF.

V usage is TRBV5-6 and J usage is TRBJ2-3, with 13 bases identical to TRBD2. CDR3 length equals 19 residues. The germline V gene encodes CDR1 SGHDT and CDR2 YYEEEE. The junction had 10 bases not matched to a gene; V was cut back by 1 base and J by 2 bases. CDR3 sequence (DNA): TGTGCCAGCAGCTTGACGGGGCGAGGGACTAGCGGGGCCACAGATACGCAGTATTTT. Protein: CASSLTGRGTSGATDTQYF.

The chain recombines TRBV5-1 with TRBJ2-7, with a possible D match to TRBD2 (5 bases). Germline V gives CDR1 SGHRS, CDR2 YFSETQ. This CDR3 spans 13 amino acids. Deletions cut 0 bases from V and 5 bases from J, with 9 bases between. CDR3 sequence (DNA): TGCGCCAGCAGCTTGGGGGTTAGCGACGAGCAGTACTTC. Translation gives CASSLGVSDEQYF.

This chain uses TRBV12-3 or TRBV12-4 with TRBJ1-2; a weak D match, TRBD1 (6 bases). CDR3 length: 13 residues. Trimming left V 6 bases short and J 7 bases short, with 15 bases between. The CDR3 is CASSANRVSGYTF. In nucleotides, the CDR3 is TGTGCCAGCAGCGCCAACAGGGTTAGTGGCTACACCTTC.

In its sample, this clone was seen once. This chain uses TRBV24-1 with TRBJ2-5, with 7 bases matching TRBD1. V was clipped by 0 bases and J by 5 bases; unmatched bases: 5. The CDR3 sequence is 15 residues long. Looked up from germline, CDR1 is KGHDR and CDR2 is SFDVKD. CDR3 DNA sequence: TGTGCCACCAGTGATTTGGGGCAGGGGGTCGAGACCCAGTACTTC. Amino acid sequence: CATSDLGQGVETQYF.

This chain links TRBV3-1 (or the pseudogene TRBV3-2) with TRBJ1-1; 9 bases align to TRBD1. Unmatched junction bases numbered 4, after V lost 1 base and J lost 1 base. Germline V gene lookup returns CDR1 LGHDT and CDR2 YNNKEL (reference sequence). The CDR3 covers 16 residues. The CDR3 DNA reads TGTGCCAGCAGCCAAGGGGACAGGGATCCGAACACTGAAGCTTTCTTT. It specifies CASSQGDRDPNTEAFF.

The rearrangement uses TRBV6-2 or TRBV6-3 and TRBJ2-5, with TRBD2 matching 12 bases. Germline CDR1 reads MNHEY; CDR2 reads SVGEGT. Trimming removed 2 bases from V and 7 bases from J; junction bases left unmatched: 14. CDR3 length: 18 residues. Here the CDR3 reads CASSYRGLAGRPTGTQYF. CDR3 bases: TGTGCCAGCAGTTACAGGGGACTAGCGGGCCGCCCAACGGGGACCCAGTACTTC.

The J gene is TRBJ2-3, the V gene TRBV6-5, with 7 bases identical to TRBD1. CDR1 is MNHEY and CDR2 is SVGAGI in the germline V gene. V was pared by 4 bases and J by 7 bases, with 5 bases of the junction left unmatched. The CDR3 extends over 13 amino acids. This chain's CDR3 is CASSSSGGYTQYF. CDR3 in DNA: TGTGCCAGCAGTTCCTCAGGGGGTTATACGCAGTATTTT.

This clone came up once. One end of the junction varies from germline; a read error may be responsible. The CDR3 sequence: CASSLAVRYRVVLITGELFF. CDR3 sequence (DNA): TGTGCTAGCAGCTTAGCTGTTAGGTACAGGGTTGTTTTGATTACCGGGGAGCTGTTTTTT. The chain recombines TRBV7-7 with TRBJ2-2; the D gene is possibly TRBD1 (6 bases). The CDR3 totals 20 residues. Germline V lookup: CDR1 SSHAT, CDR2 FNYEAQ (reference sequence).

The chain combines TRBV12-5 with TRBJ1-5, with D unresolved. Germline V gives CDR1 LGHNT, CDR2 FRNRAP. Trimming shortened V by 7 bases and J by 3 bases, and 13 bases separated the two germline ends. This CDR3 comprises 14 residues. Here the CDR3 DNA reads TGTGCTAGTGCTCCGGGCCTGGTCAATCAGCCCCAGCATTTT. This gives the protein CASAPGLVNQPQHF.

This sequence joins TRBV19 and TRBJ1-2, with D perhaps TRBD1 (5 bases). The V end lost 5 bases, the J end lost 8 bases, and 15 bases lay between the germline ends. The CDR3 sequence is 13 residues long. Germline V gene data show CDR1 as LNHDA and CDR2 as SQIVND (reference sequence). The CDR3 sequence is CASSDEGRWGYTF. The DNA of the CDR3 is TGTGCCAGTAGTGATGAGGGGCGGTGGGGCTACACCTTC. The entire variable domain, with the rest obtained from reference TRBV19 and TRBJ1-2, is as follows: DGGITQSPKYLFRKEGQNVTLSCEQNLNHDAMYWYRQDPGQGLRLIYYSQIVNDFQKGDIAEGYSVSREKKESFPLTVTSAQKNPTAFYLCASSDEGRWGYTFGSGTRLTVV.

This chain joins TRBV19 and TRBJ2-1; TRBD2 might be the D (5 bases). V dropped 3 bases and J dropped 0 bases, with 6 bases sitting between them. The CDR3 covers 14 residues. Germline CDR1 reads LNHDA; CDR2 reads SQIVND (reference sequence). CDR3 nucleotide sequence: TGTGCCAGTAGTATGGCGGGCTCCTACAATGAGCAGTTCTTC. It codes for CASSMAGSYNEQFF.

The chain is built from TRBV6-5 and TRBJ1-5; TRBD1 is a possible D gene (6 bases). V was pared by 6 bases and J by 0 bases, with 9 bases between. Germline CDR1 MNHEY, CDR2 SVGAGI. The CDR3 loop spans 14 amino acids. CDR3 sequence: CASRTDSSNQPQHF. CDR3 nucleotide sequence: TGTGCCAGCAGAACGGACAGTAGCAATCAGCCCCAGCATTTT.

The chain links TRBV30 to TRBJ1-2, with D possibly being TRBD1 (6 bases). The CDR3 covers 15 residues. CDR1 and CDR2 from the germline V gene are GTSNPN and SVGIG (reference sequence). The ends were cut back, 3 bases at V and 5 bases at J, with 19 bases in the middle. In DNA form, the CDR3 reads TGTGCCTGGAGCGGGGACATGCTAATACCTTATGGCTACACCTTC. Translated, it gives CAWSGDMLIPYGYTF.